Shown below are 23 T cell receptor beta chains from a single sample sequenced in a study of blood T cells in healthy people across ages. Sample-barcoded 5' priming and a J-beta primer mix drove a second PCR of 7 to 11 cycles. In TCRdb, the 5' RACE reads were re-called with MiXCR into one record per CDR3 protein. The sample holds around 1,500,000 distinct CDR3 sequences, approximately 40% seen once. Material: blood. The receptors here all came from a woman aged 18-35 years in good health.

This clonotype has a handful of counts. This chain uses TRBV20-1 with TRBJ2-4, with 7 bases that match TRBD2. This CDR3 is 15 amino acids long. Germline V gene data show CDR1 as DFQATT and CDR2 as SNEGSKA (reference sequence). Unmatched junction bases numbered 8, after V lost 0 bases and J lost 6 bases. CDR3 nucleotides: TGCAGTGCTAGAGAAGGGGCGGGAGTGGTAAACATTCAGTACTTC. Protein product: CSAREGAGVVNIQYF.

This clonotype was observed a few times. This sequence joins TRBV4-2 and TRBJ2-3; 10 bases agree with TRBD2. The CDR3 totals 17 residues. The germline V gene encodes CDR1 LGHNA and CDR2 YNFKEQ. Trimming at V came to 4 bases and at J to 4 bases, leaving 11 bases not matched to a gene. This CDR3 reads CASSLAPSGRAADTQYF. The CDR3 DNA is TGTGCCAGCAGCCTCGCGCCGAGCGGGAGGGCCGCAGATACGCAGTATTTT.

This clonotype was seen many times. The CDR3 DNA reads TGCGCCAGCAGCCAAGACAGGGAGCAGTTCTTC. Its protein product is CASSQDREQFF. This rearrangement joins TRBV4-1 to TRBJ2-1; D uncertain. Germline V gives CDR1 MGHRA, CDR2 YSYEKL. CDR3 length: 11 amino acids. Trimming removed 0 bases from V and 10 bases from J, with 4 bases in between.

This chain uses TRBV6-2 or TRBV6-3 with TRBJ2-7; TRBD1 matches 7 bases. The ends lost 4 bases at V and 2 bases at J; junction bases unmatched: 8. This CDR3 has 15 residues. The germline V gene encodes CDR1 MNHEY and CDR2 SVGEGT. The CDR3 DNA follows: TGTGCCAGCAGTTCGAGACAGGGTCAAGCCTACGAGCAGTACTTC. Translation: CASSSRQGQAYEQYF.

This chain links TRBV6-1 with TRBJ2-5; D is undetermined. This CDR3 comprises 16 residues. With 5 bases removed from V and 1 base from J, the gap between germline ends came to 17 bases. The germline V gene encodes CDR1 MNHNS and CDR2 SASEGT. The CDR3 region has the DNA TGTGCCAGCAGTAGGGTGTCAGCGTGGGGCCAAGAGACCCAGTACTTC. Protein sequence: CASSRVSAWGQETQYF.

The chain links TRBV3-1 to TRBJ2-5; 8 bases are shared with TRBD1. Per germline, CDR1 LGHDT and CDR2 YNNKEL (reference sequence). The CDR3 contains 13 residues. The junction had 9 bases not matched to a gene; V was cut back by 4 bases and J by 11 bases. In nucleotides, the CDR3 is TGTGCCAGCAGCCCAGGGGGCCTAAATGAGCAGTACTTC. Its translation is CASSPGGLNEQYF.

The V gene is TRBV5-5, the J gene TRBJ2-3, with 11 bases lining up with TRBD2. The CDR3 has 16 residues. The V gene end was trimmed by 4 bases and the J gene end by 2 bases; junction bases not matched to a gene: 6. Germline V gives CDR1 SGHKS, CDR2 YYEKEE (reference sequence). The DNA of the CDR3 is TGTGCCAGCAGCCCGAGACTAGCGGGGTTCACAGATACGCAGTATTTT. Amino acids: CASSPRLAGFTDTQYF.

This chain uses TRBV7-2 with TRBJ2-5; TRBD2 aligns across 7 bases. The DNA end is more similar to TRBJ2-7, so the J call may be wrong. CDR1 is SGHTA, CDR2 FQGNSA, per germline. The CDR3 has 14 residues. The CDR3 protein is CASSSFGGYYEQYF. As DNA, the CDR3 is TGTGCCAGCAGCTCTTTCGGGGGGTACTACGAGCAGTACTTC.

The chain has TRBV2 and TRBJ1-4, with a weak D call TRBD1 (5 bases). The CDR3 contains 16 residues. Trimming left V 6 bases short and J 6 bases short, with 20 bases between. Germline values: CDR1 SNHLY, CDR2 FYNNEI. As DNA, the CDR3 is TGTGCCAGCAGCATCTATTTGGGAGGGGATGATGAAAAACTGTTTTTT. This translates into CASSIYLGGDDEKLFF. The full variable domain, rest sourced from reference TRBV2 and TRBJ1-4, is EPEVTQTPSHQVTQMGQEVILRCVPISNHLYFYWYRQILGQKVEFLVSFYNNEISEKSEIFDDQFSVERPDGSNFTLKIRSTKLEDSAMYFCASSIYLGGDDEKLFFGSGTQLSVL.

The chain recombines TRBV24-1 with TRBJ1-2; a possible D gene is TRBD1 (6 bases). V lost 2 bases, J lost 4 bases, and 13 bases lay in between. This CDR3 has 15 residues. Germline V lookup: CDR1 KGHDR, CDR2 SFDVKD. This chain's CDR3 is CATSDSIGGFYGYTF. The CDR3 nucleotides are TGTGCCACCAGTGATTCGATCGGGGGCTTCTATGGCTACACCTTC.

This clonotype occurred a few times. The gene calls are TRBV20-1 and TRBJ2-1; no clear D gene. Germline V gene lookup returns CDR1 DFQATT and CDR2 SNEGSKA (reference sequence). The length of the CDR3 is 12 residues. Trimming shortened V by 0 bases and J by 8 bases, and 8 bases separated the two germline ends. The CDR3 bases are TGCAGTGCTAGAGATAGTTGGGATGAGCAGTTCTTC. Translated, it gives CSARDSWDEQFF.

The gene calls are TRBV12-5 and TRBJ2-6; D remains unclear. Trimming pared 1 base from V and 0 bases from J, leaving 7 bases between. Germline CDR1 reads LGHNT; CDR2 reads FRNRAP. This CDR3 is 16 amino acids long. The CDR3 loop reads CASGLGHTSGANVLTF. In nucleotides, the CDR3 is TGTGCTAGTGGTTTGGGCCACACCTCTGGGGCCAACGTCCTGACTTTC.

The CDR3 loop is CASSAQGARNEQYF. In DNA form, the CDR3 reads TGTGCCAGCAGTGCACAGGGGGCGCGGAACGAGCAGTACTTC. The chain carries TRBV2 and TRBJ2-7, with TRBD1 identical over 9 bases. After removal of 4 bases from V and 5 bases from J, the junction contained 6 bases not matched to a gene. CDR1 and CDR2 (germline): SNHLY, FYNNEI. The CDR3 spans 14 residues.

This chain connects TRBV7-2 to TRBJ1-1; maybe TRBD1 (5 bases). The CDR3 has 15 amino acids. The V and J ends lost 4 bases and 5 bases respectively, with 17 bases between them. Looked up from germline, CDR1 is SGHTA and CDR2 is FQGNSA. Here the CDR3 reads CASSSPSRARTEAFF. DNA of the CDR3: TGTGCCAGCAGCTCACCTTCCAGGGCAAGAACTGAAGCTTTCTTT.

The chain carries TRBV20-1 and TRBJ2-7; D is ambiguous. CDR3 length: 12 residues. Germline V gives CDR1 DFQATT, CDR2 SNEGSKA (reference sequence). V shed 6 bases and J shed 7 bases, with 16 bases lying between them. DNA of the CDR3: TGCAGTGCCCCGGCAGCGTACAATGAGCAGTACTTC. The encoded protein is CSAPAAYNEQYF.

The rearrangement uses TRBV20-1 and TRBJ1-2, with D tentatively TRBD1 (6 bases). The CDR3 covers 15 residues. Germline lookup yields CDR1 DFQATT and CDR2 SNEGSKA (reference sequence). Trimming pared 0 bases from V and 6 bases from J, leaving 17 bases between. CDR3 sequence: CSARDWGGRIDGYTF. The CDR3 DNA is TGCAGTGCTAGAGATTGGGGGGGGCGTATTGATGGCTACACCTTC.

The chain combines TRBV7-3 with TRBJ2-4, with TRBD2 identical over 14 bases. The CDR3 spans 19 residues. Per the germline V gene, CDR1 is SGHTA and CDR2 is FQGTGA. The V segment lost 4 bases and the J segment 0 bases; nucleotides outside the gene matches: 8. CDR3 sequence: CASSSSGTSGGLAKNIQYF. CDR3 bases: TGTGCCAGCAGCTCATCAGGGACTAGCGGGGGATTAGCCAAAAACATTCAGTACTTC.

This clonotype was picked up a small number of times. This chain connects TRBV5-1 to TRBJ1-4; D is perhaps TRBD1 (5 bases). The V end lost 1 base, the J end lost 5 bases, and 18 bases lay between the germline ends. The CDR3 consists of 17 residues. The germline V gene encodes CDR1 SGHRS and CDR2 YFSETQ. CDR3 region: CASSLKFEGRGNEKLFF. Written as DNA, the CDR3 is TGCGCCAGCAGCTTGAAGTTTGAGGGGCGGGGGAATGAAAAACTGTTTTTT.

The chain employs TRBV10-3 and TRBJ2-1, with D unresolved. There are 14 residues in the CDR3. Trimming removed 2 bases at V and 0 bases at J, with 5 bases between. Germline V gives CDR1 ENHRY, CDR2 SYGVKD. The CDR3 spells CAISEVSSYNEQFF. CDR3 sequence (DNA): TGTGCCATCAGTGAGGTTAGCTCCTACAATGAGCAGTTCTTC.

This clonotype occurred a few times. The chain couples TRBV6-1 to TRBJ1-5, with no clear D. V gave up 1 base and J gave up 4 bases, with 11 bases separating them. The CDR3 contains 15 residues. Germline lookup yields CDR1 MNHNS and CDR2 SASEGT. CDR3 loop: CASSEVEQVNQPQHF. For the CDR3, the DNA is TGTGCCAGCAGTGAAGTCGAGCAAGTTAATCAGCCCCAGCATTTT.

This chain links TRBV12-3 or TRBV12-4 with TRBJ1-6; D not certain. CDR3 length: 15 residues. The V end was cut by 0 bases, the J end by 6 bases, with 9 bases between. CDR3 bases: TGTGCCAGCAGTTTAGCTCAGGACGGTAATTCACCCCTCCACTTT. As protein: CASSLAQDGNSPLHF.

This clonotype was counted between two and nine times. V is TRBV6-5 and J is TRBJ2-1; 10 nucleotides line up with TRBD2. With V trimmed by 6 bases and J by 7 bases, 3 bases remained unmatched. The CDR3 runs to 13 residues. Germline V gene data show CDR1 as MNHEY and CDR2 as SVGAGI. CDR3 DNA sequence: TGTGCCAGCAGACGGACTAGCGGAAATGAGCAGTTCTTC. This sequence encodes CASRRTSGNEQFF.

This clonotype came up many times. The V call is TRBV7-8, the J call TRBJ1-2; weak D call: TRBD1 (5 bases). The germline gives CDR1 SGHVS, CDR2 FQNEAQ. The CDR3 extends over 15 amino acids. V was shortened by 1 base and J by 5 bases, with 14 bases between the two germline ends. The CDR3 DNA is TGTGCCAGCAGCTTAGAGCGGGGGAATTTTTATGGCTACACCTTC. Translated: CASSLERGNFYGYTF. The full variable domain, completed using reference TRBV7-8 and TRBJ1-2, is GAGVSQSPRYKVAKRGQDVALRCDPISGHVSLFWYQQALGQGPEFLTYFQNEAQLDKSGLPSDRFFAERPEGSVSTLKIQRTQQEDSAVYLCASSLERGNFYGYTFGSGTRLTVV.